The rows below give T cell receptor beta chains drawn from one sample of a study of regulatory T cells in long-lasting Graves disease. MiXCR was run by TCRdb on the multiplex PCR reads, yielding one entry per CDR3 protein. The table records hundreds of thousands of distinct CDR3 sequences, 15% to 20% of them present only once. The sequences come from peripheral blood mononuclear cells (PBMCs), collected at new diagnosis, from a patient treated with antithyroid drugs. Receptor source: a female donor with Graves disease. Both conserved end residues are part of each CDR3. A D gene is named only where the DNA matches it firmly. A row's size may be missing; if present it is once, few, many or a size class.

TRBJ2-7 TRBD2 once TRBV28 CASSGGGQFYEQYF TGTGCCAGCAGCGGGGGGGGACAATTTTACGAGCAGTACTTC
TRBJ2-3 . many TRBV28 CASSLTANTQYF TGTGCCAGCAGTTTGACAGCGAATACGCAGTATTTT
TRBJ2-1 . few TRBV20-1 CSARGGGDEVEQFF TGCAGTGCTAGAGGGGGCGGGGACGAGGTTGAGCAGTTCTTC
TRBJ1-5 TRBD1 many TRBV28 CASRQGTQPQHF TGTGCCAGCAGACAGGGGACTCAGCCCCAGCATTTT
TRBJ2-3 TRBD2 . TRBV10-3 CAISGSGSTDTQYF TGTGCCATCAGTGGGAGCGGGAGTACAGATACGCAGTATTTT
TRBJ2-5 . few TRBV19 CASSPRTAFRETQYF TGTGCCAGTAGTCCACGGACAGCCTTCAGAGAGACCCAGTACTTC
TRBJ2-7 . many TRBV10-2 CASSESVGAEQYF TGCGCCAGCAGTGAGTCGGTAGGGGCCGAGCAGTACTTC
TRBJ2-3 TRBD2 many TRBV20-1 CSASGPASGRGRTDTQYF TGCAGTGCTAGCGGTCCAGCTAGCGGGAGGGGTAGGACAGATACGCAGTATTTT
TRBJ1-4 . . TRBV15 CATSSTAHNEKLFF TGTGCCACCAGCTCTACGGCTCATAATGAAAAACTGTTTTTT
TRBJ2-6 TRBD1 many TRBV28 CASETGVGAGANVLTF TGTGCCAGCGAGACAGGGGTAGGGGCTGGGGCCAACGTCCTGACTTTC
TRBJ2-1 TRBD2 many TRBV2 CASGGGLYSYNEQFF TGTGCCAGCGGGGGGGGACTTTATTCCTACAATGAGCAGTTCTTC
TRBJ2-2 . . TRBV7-2 CASSVDRTNTGELFF TGTGCCAGCAGCGTAGACCGGACCAACACCGGGGAGCTGTTTTTT
TRBJ2-1 TRBD1 . TRBV5-4 CASSPGQRSYIEQFF TGTGCCAGCAGCCCGGGACAGCGGTCCTACATTGAGCAGTTCTTC
TRBJ2-7 TRBD1 . TRBV5-1 CASSARQQGAIGSEQYF TGCGCCAGCAGCGCAAGACAACAGGGGGCGATCGGGTCCGAGCAGTACTTC
TRBJ2-1 . many TRBV15 CATSRTPMDEQFF TGTGCCACCAGCAGGACTCCAATGGATGAGCAGTTCTTC
TRBJ1-5 . many TRBV19 CASSTTGGSNQPQHF TGTGCCAGTAGTACAACGGGGGGAAGCAATCAGCCCCAGCATTTT
TRBJ2-3 . many TRBV20-1 CSASLGIATDTQYF TGCAGTGCTAGTCTAGGGATCGCCACAGATACGCAGTATTTT
TRBJ2-1 TRBD2 many TRBV6-1 CASRSLAGVPNEQFF TGTGCCAGCAGGAGTCTAGCGGGAGTTCCGAATGAGCAGTTCTTC
TRBJ2-6 . few TRBV6-1 CASSDFSSGANVLTF TGTGCCAGCAGTGACTTCTCCTCTGGGGCCAACGTCCTGACTTTC
TRBJ2-3 . . TRBV27 CASSLSTSGWDGTQYF TGTGCCAGCAGTTTGTCCACCAGCGGGTGGGATGGAACGCAGTATTTT
TRBJ2-2 . many TRBV2 CASSEEGELFF TGTGCCAGCAGTGAAGAGGGGGAGCTGTTTTTT
TRBJ2-3 . many TRBV11-3 CASSLDSSGGGTDTQYF TGTGCCAGCAGCTTAGATAGCAGCGGAGGGGGCACAGATACGCAGTATTTT
TRBJ2-3 TRBD2 many TRBV18 CASSPDGRTDTQYF TGTGCCAGCTCACCAGACGGGAGGACAGATACGCAGTATTTT
TRBJ2-1 TRBD1 many TRBV30 CAWRTGTGSNEQFF TGTGCCTGGAGAACCGGGACAGGGAGCAATGAGCAGTTCTTC
TRBJ1-2 . many TRBV12-3/TRBV12-4 CASSSPSRQAVLYGYTF TGTGCCAGCAGTTCGCCTTCTCGACAGGCAGTCCTCTATGGCTACACCTTC
TRBJ2-7 . many TRBV27 CASGRHRVGSYEQYF TGTGCCAGCGGGCGTCACAGGGTCGGCTCCTACGAGCAGTACTTC
TRBJ1-3 . many TRBV6-1 CASSPVLSGNTIYF TGTGCCAGCAGTCCGGTCCTTTCTGGAAACACCATATATTTT
TRBJ2-1 TRBD2 . TRBV7-6 CASSPGLVIEQFF TGTGCCAGCAGCCCGGGACTAGTGATTGAGCAGTTCTTC
TRBJ2-2 TRBD2 many TRBV7-3 CASSLTSGSGGELFF TGTGCCAGCAGCTTGACTAGCGGGTCGGGCGGGGAGCTGTTTTTT
TRBJ2-3 TRBD1 many TRBV27 CASSLFPDRAYTDTQYF TGTGCCAGCAGTTTATTCCCTGACAGGGCTTACACAGATACGCAGTATTTT
TRBJ2-6 . many TRBV10-1 CAGFSGYGANVLTF TGCGCCGGATTTTCAGGGTACGGGGCCAACGTCCTGACTTTC
TRBJ2-3 . many TRBV9 CASSVGEDGDTQYF TGTGCCAGCAGCGTAGGAGAGGATGGGGATACGCAGTATTTT
TRBJ2-7 . many TRBV5-1 CASSPRSGEREQYF TGCGCCAGCAGCCCAAGGTCCGGGGAACGTGAGCAGTACTTC
TRBJ2-1 TRBD2 many TRBV20-1 CSAASASGMRRGQFF TGCAGTGCTGCGTCGGCTAGCGGGATGAGGCGCGGGCAGTTCTTC
TRBJ1-2 . many TRBV19 CASSTRTDGYTF TGTGCCAGTAGCACTAGGACGGATGGCTACACCTTC
TRBJ2-4 . . TRBV6-2/TRBV6-3 CASIEQAWGLNIQYF TGTGCCAGCATTGAACAGGCGTGGGGCTTGAACATTCAGTACTTC
TRBJ2-7 . many TRBV2 CAIRTGWSWEQYF TGTGCCATACGAACCGGATGGTCGTGGGAGCAGTACTTC
TRBJ1-1 . few TRBV12-3/TRBV12-4 CASSQLLNTEAFF TGTGCCAGCAGTCAGCTTCTTAACACTGAAGCTTTCTTT
TRBJ2-2 TRBD2 many TRBV5-1 CASSLRGLAGPGELFF TGCGCCAGCAGCTTGAGGGGACTAGCGGGACCCGGGGAGCTGTTTTTT
TRBJ2-4 TRBD2 . TRBV6-2/TRBV6-3 CASIVSGSNIRYF TGTGCCAGCATTGTTAGCGGGAGCAACATTCGGTACTTC
TRBJ2-5 . many TRBV11-3 CASSTTSQRYREYF TGTGCCAGCAGCACCACCTCGCAACGTTATCGGGAGTACTTC
TRBJ1-4 . many TRBV2 CASSGHQAMEEKLFF TGTGCCAGCAGTGGTCATCAGGCTATGGAGGAAAAACTGTTTTTT
TRBJ2-1 . many TRBV7-8 CASSHTLGGYNEQFF TGTGCCAGCAGCCATACTCTCGGGGGTTACAATGAGCAGTTCTTC
TRBJ2-1 TRBD2 many TRBV11-2 CASSLRGGEQFF TGTGCCAGCAGCTTACGGGGGGGTGAGCAGTTCTTC